Listed here are 2 T cell receptor beta chains from one sample, sequenced in a study of beta chain features in type 1 diabetes. Study observations and caveats: There was a moderate but significant shortening of TCRB CDR3s in all four CD4+ subsets of Type 1 diabetes patients.

The sequenced template was cDNA made from the entire isolated RNA. Assay: immunoSEQ multiplex PCR; the TCRdb copy retains only in-frame clones and omits some. Found here are hundreds of thousands of clones, around 15% of them singletons; the top ten hold 0.03% to 0.04%. Their antigen targets remain unknown. The sample consisted of naive CD4+ T cells from blood. Receptors were obtained from a man younger than 35 with type 1 diabetes.

This rearrangement joins TRBV5-6 to TRBJ2-6; TRBD1 matches at 10 bases. The CDR3 totals 18 residues. V was pared by 2 bases and J by 0 bases, with 5 bases of the junction left unmatched. Germline CDR1 is SGHDT and CDR2 is YYEEEE. The CDR3 DNA reads TGTGCCAGCAGCTTCGGGACAGGGGTAAACTCTGGGGCCAACGTCCTGACTTTC. It specifies CASSFGTGVNSGANVLTF.

As for this clone: This CDR3 is also generated by other DNA sequences in the sample. The gene calls are TRBV4-2 and TRBJ1-1; no definite D call. Germline V gives CDR1 LGHNA, CDR2 YNFKEQ. The V end lost 0 bases, the J end lost 4 bases, and 6 bases lay between the germline ends. This CDR3 comprises 13 residues. DNA of the CDR3: TGTGCCAGCAGCCAAGAAGGTTTCACTGAAGCTTTCTTT. Translating gives CASSQEGFTEAFF.